This passage covers 17 T cell receptor beta chains from one sample sequenced in a study of T cell changes during pregnancy in multiple sclerosis. The repertoire was sequenced with immunoSEQ multiplex PCR; TCRdb's copy has only in-frame clones and lacks some. The sample has tens of thousands of clones, about nine tenths seen once; the top ten hold 3% to 3.5%. The sample was peripheral blood, taken before pregnancy. Source of these receptors: a female donor with multiple sclerosis, enrolled in a pregnancy study.

This rearrangement joins TRBV7-8 to TRBJ2-7; no clear D. Trimming cost V 5 bases and J 3 bases, with 14 bases left between them. Germline V gene sequence: CDR1 SGHVS, CDR2 FQNEAQ. The CDR3 consists of 14 residues. The CDR3 sequence: CASSKNRVLYEQYF. For the CDR3, the DNA is TGTGCCAGCAGCAAAAACCGGGTCCTCTACGAGCAGTACTTC.

The V and J genes are TRBV7-9 and TRBJ1-1, with a weak D call TRBD1 (5 bases). The germline V gene has CDR1 SEHNR and CDR2 FQNEAQ (reference sequence). This CDR3 region has 15 residues. V lost 5 bases, J lost 0 bases, and 13 bases lay in between. The CDR3 is CASSSDSYMNTEAFF. CDR3 in DNA: TGTGCCAGCAGCAGCGACAGTTACATGAACACTGAAGCTTTCTTT.

V usage is TRBV14 and J usage is TRBJ1-2, with D unclear. V lost 1 base and J lost 0, with 9 bases in between. Looked up from germline, CDR1 is SGHDN and CDR2 is FVKESK. The CDR3 loop spans 15 amino acids. The CDR3 region has the DNA TGTGCCAGCAGCCAAGGAGGGAGGGCTAACTATGGCTACACCTTC. The encoded protein is CASSQGGRANYGYTF.

J is TRBJ1-1 and V is TRBV27; TRBD1 is a possible D gene (5 bases). V lost 3 bases, J lost 3 bases, and 11 bases lay in between. Germline values: CDR1 MNHEY, CDR2 SMNVEV (reference sequence). The CDR3 has 14 residues. The CDR3 loop reads CASSFREWDTEAFF. CDR3 in DNA: TGTGCCAGCAGTTTCAGGGAATGGGACACTGAAGCTTTCTTT.

The chain has TRBV30 and TRBJ2-3; 7 bases fit TRBD2. V lost 6 bases and J lost 4; bases outside the gene matches: 4. CDR3 size: 12 residues. CDR1 and CDR2 from the germline V gene are GTSNPN and SVGIG (reference sequence). This CDR3 reads CACDAGADTQYF. The CDR3 DNA is TGTGCCTGTGACGCGGGAGCAGATACGCAGTATTTT.

J is TRBJ2-5 and V is TRBV6-1; tentatively, D is TRBD2 (5 bases). The CDR3 runs to 14 residues. The germline V gene encodes CDR1 MNHNS and CDR2 SASEGT. V dropped 2 bases and J dropped 7 bases, with 14 bases sitting between them. DNA for the CDR3: TGTGCCAGCAGTGAAAGTTTTGAAGGAGGGACCCAGTACTTC. Residues: CASSESFEGGTQYF.

This clone was recorded a few times. This chain connects TRBV30 to TRBJ1-1; D may be TRBD1 (6 bases). CDR1 GTSNPN and CDR2 SVGIG come from the germline V gene (reference sequence). The CDR3 extends over 13 amino acids. The germline V and J ends were trimmed by 5 bases and 6 bases, with 16 bases remaining between them. CDR3 bases: TGTGCCTGGGCCATAACAGGGAATTCTGAAGCTTTCTTT. This sequence encodes CAWAITGNSEAFF.

This chain uses TRBV7-7 with TRBJ2-5, with 11 bases that match TRBD2. CDR1 and CDR2 (germline): SSHAT, FNYEAQ (reference sequence). The J segment lost 5 bases and the V segment lost 1 base, leaving 0 bases of the junction unmatched. The CDR3 extends over 14 amino acids. The CDR3 DNA reads as TGTGCCAGCAGCTTAGGGACTAGCGGGGAGACCCAGTACTTC. Amino acids: CASSLGTSGETQYF.

This chain links TRBV30 with TRBJ1-1, with D tentatively TRBD1 (5 bases). The ends were cut back, 5 bases at V and 4 bases at J, with 14 bases in the middle. The CDR3 runs to 13 residues. CDR1 and CDR2 from the germline V gene are GTSNPN and SVGIG (reference sequence). The CDR3 region has the DNA TGTGCCTGGGAGACAGTCCGAGGCACTGAAGCTTTCTTT. The encoded protein is CAWETVRGTEAFF.

V is TRBV6-5 and J is TRBJ1-2; possibly TRBD1 for D (6 bases). V lost 0 bases and J lost 11, with 10 bases in between. CDR1 MNHEY and CDR2 SVGAGI come from the germline V gene. CDR3 length: 12 amino acids. This CDR3 is CASSYSTGGYTF. The CDR3 bases are TGTGCCAGCAGTTACTCGACAGGCGGGTACACCTTC.

The chain recombines TRBV9 with TRBJ1-2; D is perhaps TRBD1 (6 bases). Per the germline V gene, CDR1 is SGDLS and CDR2 is YYNGEE. V was shortened by 0 bases and J by 3 bases, with 12 bases between the two germline ends. The CDR3 totals 15 residues. The CDR3 nucleotides read TGTGCCAGCAGCGTAGCGGCAGGGGAAGACTATGGCTACACCTTC. Encoded protein: CASSVAAGEDYGYTF.

The CDR3 DNA reads TGTGCCAGCAGCTTCCGCCGGGACAGGGGCTCGAGGGGCTACACCTTC. It yields the protein CASSFRRDRGSRGYTF. The chain recombines TRBV7-6 with TRBJ1-2; 10 positions match TRBD1. V lost 3 bases and J lost 8; bases outside the gene matches: 12. The CDR3 is 16 residues long. Germline V gene lookup returns CDR1 SGHVS and CDR2 FNYEAQ.

In its sample, this clone was seen once. The chain uses TRBV4-2 and TRBJ2-5, with D tentatively TRBD2 (6 bases). V was pared by 0 bases and J by 2 bases, with 10 bases between. The CDR3 runs to 15 residues. CDR1 is LGHNA, CDR2 YNFKEQ, per germline. The chain's CDR3 is CASSQDLAKQETQYF. CDR3 nucleotides: TGTGCCAGCAGCCAAGATCTAGCGAAACAAGAGACCCAGTACTTC.

The genes are TRBV2 and TRBJ1-5; 7 bases are shared with TRBD1. Germline V gene lookup returns CDR1 SNHLY and CDR2 FYNNEI. The CDR3 sequence is 14 residues long. The V and J ends lost 6 bases and 1 base, in that order; junction bases with no gene match: 3. The CDR3, as DNA: TGTGCCAGCAGACAGGGGTTAAGCAATCAGCCCCAGCATTTT. Translation: CASRQGLSNQPQHF.

The rearrangement joins TRBV27 to TRBJ2-7; the D gene is possibly TRBD1 (6 bases). With 8 bases removed from V and 3 bases from J, the gap between germline ends came to 14 bases. This CDR3 is 13 amino acids long. Germline V lookup: CDR1 MNHEY, CDR2 SMNVEV (reference sequence). The CDR3 DNA sequence: TGTGCCAGCGCGGTGAGGGGGAGCTACGAGCAGTACTTC. Protein sequence: CASAVRGSYEQYF.

This chain joins TRBV27 and TRBJ2-1, with D uncertain. With 6 bases removed from V and 7 bases from J, the gap between germline ends came to 10 bases. The CDR3 length is 12 residues. CDR1 MNHEY and CDR2 SMNVEV come from the germline V gene (reference sequence). CDR3 loop: CASSPVPNEQFF. The CDR3 nucleotides are TGTGCCAGCAGCCCGGTGCCAAATGAGCAGTTCTTC.

The rearrangement joins TRBV5-4 to TRBJ1-4; D ambiguous. Germline CDR1 is SGHNT and CDR2 is YYREEE (reference sequence). This CDR3 is built from 16 residues. The V and J ends lost 3 bases and 7 bases respectively, with 19 bases between them. In DNA form, the CDR3 reads TGTGCCAGCAGCTCGCTGGCGGAGGCTGGGAGTGAAAAACTGTTTTTT. Residues: CASSSLAEAGSEKLFF.